Listed below are T cell receptor beta chains from one sample, sequenced in a study of CD8 T cells in ankylosing spondylitis. TCRdb fed the 5' RACE reads into MiXCR, producing one record per CDR3 protein. The sample includes 300,000 to 350,000 distinct CDR3 sequences, roughly 20% of them seen just once. Source material: blood, either unsorted or a sorted T cell fraction (not recorded which). Source of these receptors: a female donor with ankylosing spondylitis or in good health (not recorded which). CDR3s include the opening cysteine and the closing phenylalanine or tryptophan. D genes are given only for firm matches. Size values are once, few and many counts, or a class for expanded clones, and some rows have none.

j_gene,len,abundance,d_gene,v_gene,CDR3aa,CDR3nt
TRBJ1-4,15,few,TRBD1,TRBV20-1,CSARDPGTGYEKLFF,TGCAGTGCTAGAGATCCAGGGACAGGGTATGAAAAACTGTTTTTT
TRBJ2-5,12,.,.,TRBV7-2,CASSERSETQYF,TGTGCCAGCAGCGAGAGGTCAGAGACCCAGTACTTC
TRBJ2-1,13,few,.,TRBV24-1,CATSDSPNNEQFF,TGTGCCACCAGTGATTCACCTAACAATGAGCAGTTCTTC
TRBJ1-1,15,few,.,TRBV12-3/TRBV12-4,CASSFGGSMNTEAFF,TGTGCCAGCAGTTTCGGGGGGAGCATGAACACTGAAGCTTTCTTT
TRBJ1-5,13,many,.,TRBV12-3/TRBV12-4,CASREGRDQPQHF,TGTGCCAGCAGGGAGGGGAGGGATCAGCCCCAGCATTTT
TRBJ1-5,17,.,.,TRBV19,CASSSKYGARGNQPQHF,TGTGCCAGTAGTAGCAAGTACGGAGCGCGGGGCAATCAGCCCCAGCATTTT
TRBJ1-3,14,few,.,TRBV3-1,CASSQRSIRNTIYF,TGTGCCAGCAGCCAACGCAGTATTAGAAACACCATATATTTT
TRBJ2-1,16,many,TRBD2,TRBV20-1,CSVKRPAGGMNNEQFF,TGCAGTGTTAAGAGGCCGGCGGGAGGAATGAACAATGAGCAGTTCTTC
TRBJ2-1,15,few,TRBD1,TRBV11-2,CASSRDRAVRNEQFF,TGTGCCAGCAGCCGGGACAGGGCGGTACGGAATGAGCAGTTCTTC
TRBJ2-1,9,.,.,TRBV12-3/TRBV12-4,CASSFAGPF,TGTGCCAGCAGTTTTGCTGGGCCCTTT
TRBJ2-1,16,few,TRBD2,TRBV3-1,CASSRGSGLAGSRGFF,TGTGCCAGCAGTCGAGGGTCGGGACTAGCGGGATCCCGGGGGTTCTTC
TRBJ2-7,14,few,.,TRBV5-1,CASSLTTDLYEQYF,TGCGCCAGCAGCTTAACGACGGACCTATACGAGCAGTACTTC
TRBJ2-5,17,.,TRBD2,TRBV28,CASTPATLAGGWETQYF,TGTGCCAGCACCCCAGCAACACTAGCGGGAGGATGGGAGACCCAGTACTTC
TRBJ2-7,14,.,.,TRBV7-2,CASIWGSGPYEQYF,TGTGCCAGCATCTGGGGTAGCGGTCCCTACGAGCAGTACTTC
TRBJ2-3,17,many,.,TRBV10-3,CAISGGEGALGADTQYF,TGTGCCATCAGTGGTGGGGAAGGCGCCTTGGGGGCAGATACGCAGTATTTT
TRBJ2-5,14,.,.,TRBV20-1,CSAFAWGAGETQYF,TGCAGTGCTTTTGCATGGGGCGCGGGGGAGACCCAGTACTTC
TRBJ2-7,15,many,TRBD2,TRBV20-1,CSARDQRGRAYEQYF,TGCAGTGCTAGAGATCAGCGCGGGAGGGCCTACGAGCAGTACTTC
TRBJ1-5,13,few,.,TRBV6-6,CASSHNRDQPQHF,TGTGCCAGCAGTCACAACAGGGATCAGCCCCAGCATTTT
TRBJ2-1,15,.,TRBD2,TRBV15,CATSRDKGLANEQFF,TGTGCCACCAGCAGAGATAAAGGACTAGCGAATGAGCAGTTCTTC
TRBJ2-3,13,few,TRBD1,TRBV7-2,CANRQGSTDTQYF,TGTGCCAACAGACAGGGGAGCACAGATACGCAGTATTTT
TRBJ1-3,15,few,.,TRBV7-2,CASSLDPISGNTIYF,TGTGCCAGCAGCTTAGACCCAATCTCTGGAAACACCATATATTTT
TRBJ2-1,16,few,.,TRBV11-2,CASSLWGLGAYNEQFF,TGTGCCAGCAGCCTTTGGGGCCTTGGGGCATACAATGAGCAGTTCTTC